One and the same sample provided the 25 T cell receptor beta chains below, sequenced in a study of blood T cells in healthy people across ages. PCR was performed a second time for about 6 to 11 cycles using a sample-barcoded 5' primer and a J-beta primer mix. TCRdb ran MiXCR on the 5' RACE reads and lists one entry per CDR3 protein. The sample has roughly 1,500,000 distinct CDR3 sequences, almost 35% seen once. The source material was blood. The receptors originated from a woman under 40 in good health.

As for this clonotype: It may be a read error: a sequence one base away is much more abundant. Without the conserved terminal phenylalanine or tryptophan, this CDR3 likely stems from a read error. J is TRBJ2-3 and V is TRBV7-9, with D perhaps TRBD2 (6 bases). The CDR3 is 15 amino acids. The germline V and J ends were trimmed by 1 base and 6 bases, with 14 bases remaining between them. CDR1 and CDR2 (germline): SEHNR, FQNEAQ (reference sequence). The CDR3 reads CASSLDGGEWDTQYL. The CDR3 bases are TGTGCCAGCAGCTTAGACGGCGGGGAGTGGGATACGCAGTATTTG.

The chain recombines TRBV5-1 with TRBJ2-1; D uncertain. The germline gives CDR1 SGHRS, CDR2 YFSETQ. V was cut by 4 bases and J by 4 bases, with 18 bases left in between. The CDR3 covers 16 residues. The CDR3 bases are TGCGCCAGCAGCCTTTACCCGGCAATCCCATACAATGAGCAGTTCTTC. Protein product: CASSLYPAIPYNEQFF.

The sample holds one count of this clonotype. V gene TRBV4-1 combines with J gene TRBJ2-1; D may be TRBD2 (5 bases). This CDR3 has 17 residues. The germline gives CDR1 MGHRA, CDR2 YSYEKL. Trimming stripped 3 bases from V and 2 bases from J, with 17 bases between. CDR3 region: CASSQGRRARTYNEQFF. The CDR3 DNA sequence: TGCGCCAGCAGCCAGGGGAGACGAGCAAGAACCTACAATGAGCAGTTCTTC.

V gene TRBV30 combines with J gene TRBJ2-5; the D gene could be TRBD1 or TRBD2 (5 bases each). Trimming left V 3 bases short and J 5 bases short, with 19 bases between. The CDR3 runs 15 residues. Germline lookup yields CDR1 GTSNPN and CDR2 SVGIG (reference sequence). The CDR3 loop is CAWRDRDGWYETQYF. The CDR3 nucleotides read TGTGCCTGGAGGGACCGGGACGGTTGGTATGAGACCCAGTACTTC.

This clonotype was recorded many times. The chain links TRBV27 to TRBJ2-5, with D possibly matching TRBD2 (5 bases). CDR1 and CDR2 (germline): MNHEY, SMNVEV (reference sequence). V lost 2 bases and J 5 bases, leaving 9 bases between the germline ends. The CDR3 totals 13 residues. CDR3 in amino acids: CASSLRGWETQYF. CDR3 coding DNA: TGTGCCAGCAGTTTACGGGGATGGGAGACCCAGTACTTC.

The rearrangement uses TRBV20-1 and TRBJ2-7, with D hard to call. Trimming pared 3 bases from V and 5 bases from J, leaving 8 bases between. The CDR3 has 11 amino acids. Germline V gene lookup returns CDR1 DFQATT and CDR2 SNEGSKA (reference sequence). CDR3: CSASKNNEQYF. In DNA form, the CDR3 reads TGCAGTGCTAGTAAGAACAACGAGCAGTACTTC.

On this clonotype: A read error may account for a junction end that differs from germline. CDR3 sequence: CAGSLGSRVSTDTQYF. In nucleotides, the CDR3 is TGTGCCGGCAGTTTAGGGTCCAGAGTTAGCACAGATACGCAGTATTTT. J is TRBJ2-3 and V is TRBV27; D call uncertain. CDR1 MNHEY and CDR2 SMNVEV come from the germline V gene (reference sequence). This CDR3 spans 16 amino acids.

This clonotype was seen only a few times. This chain connects TRBV6-4 to TRBJ2-1; D is undetermined. Germline CDR1 is MRHNA and CDR2 is SNTAGT. The CDR3 has 16 residues. V gave up 7 bases and J gave up 3 bases, with 19 bases separating them. The CDR3 loop reads CASTLAGRALYNEQFF. CDR3 nucleotide sequence: TGTGCCAGCACCCTTGCAGGTCGGGCCCTCTACAATGAGCAGTTCTTC.

V and J are TRBV4-2 and TRBJ1-2, with D perhaps matching TRBD1 (5 bases). This CDR3 spans 20 amino acids. CDR1 and CDR2 (germline): LGHNA, YNFKEQ. The V gene lost 2 bases and the J gene lost 4 bases, with 29 bases spanning the gap. The CDR3 DNA is TGTGCCAGCAGCCAAACCCTAAAAGGGCCAAGGACGGTCGGGGCCTATGGCTACACCTTC. Its translation is CASSQTLKGPRTVGAYGYTF.

This clonotype was seen a handful of times. J is TRBJ1-5 and V is TRBV7-2, with D possibly being TRBD1 (5 bases). CDR1 is SGHTA and CDR2 is FQGNSA in the germline V gene. V lost 5 bases and J lost 5, with 13 bases in between. The CDR3 runs to 14 residues. CDR3 sequence reads: CASSTRDGYQPQHF. Written as DNA, the CDR3 is TGTGCCAGCAGCACCCGGGACGGATATCAGCCCCAGCATTTT.

In this sample, this clonotype turned up a few times. The J gene is TRBJ2-3, the V gene TRBV20-1; the D is unclear. V dropped 5 bases and J dropped 4 bases, with 4 bases sitting between them. CDR1 is DFQATT, CDR2 SNEGSKA, per germline (reference sequence). The CDR3 loop spans 10 amino acids. DNA of the CDR3: TGCAGTGCTTTCGCAGATACGCAGTATTTT. It codes for CSAFADTQYF.

V gene TRBV29-1 combines with J gene TRBJ2-7; D remains unclear. This CDR3 spans 15 amino acids. V gave up 5 bases and J gave up 5 bases, with 22 bases separating them. Germline CDR1 SQVTM, CDR2 ANQGSEA. For the CDR3, the DNA is TGCAGCGTTCGGCTAGGAAGGAAACTTGGGGACGAGCAGTACTTC. Translating gives CSVRLGRKLGDEQYF.

The rearrangement uses TRBV15 and TRBJ2-1, with TRBD2 matching over 7 bases. J lost 8 bases, V lost 1 base, and 8 bases had no gene match. This CDR3 is 15 amino acids long. CDR1 LNHNV and CDR2 YYDKDF come from the germline V gene (reference sequence). DNA for the CDR3: TGTGCCACCAGCAGAGGGCTAGCGGAGCTGGATGAGCAGTTCTTC. Translating gives CATSRGLAELDEQFF.

V is TRBV15 and J is TRBJ1-4; 8 nucleotides line up with TRBD1. V lost 5 bases, J lost 3 bases, and 8 bases stayed unmatched. The CDR3 loop spans 16 amino acids. Looked up from germline, CDR1 is LNHNV and CDR2 is YYDKDF (reference sequence). CDR3 DNA: TGTGCCACCAGCCCTTCGCCGGGACAGGCTAATGAAAAACTGTTTTTT. This gives the protein CATSPSPGQANEKLFF.

The table lists this clonotype with a few counts. The chain has TRBV6-1 and TRBJ2-1; D ambiguous. Trimming pared 5 bases from V and 3 bases from J, leaving 8 bases between. The CDR3 has 13 amino acids. The V gene's germline CDR1 is MNHNS and CDR2 SASEGT. This chain's CDR3 is CASSHSFYNEQFF. CDR3 nucleotides: TGTGCCAGCAGTCATAGCTTCTACAATGAGCAGTTCTTC.

There are a few counts of this clonotype. The rearrangement uses TRBV3-1 and TRBJ2-3, with a tentative D call TRBD2 (6 bases). V shed 3 bases and J shed 10 bases, with 11 bases lying between them. Germline V lookup: CDR1 LGHDT, CDR2 YNNKEL (reference sequence). The CDR3 is 12 residues long. DNA for the CDR3: TGTGCCAGCAGCCAGCCGACTAGTTCGCAGTATTTT. Protein: CASSQPTSSQYF.

This chain links TRBV18 with TRBJ2-4, with 12 bases identical to TRBD1. The end of the DNA aligns better with TRBJ2-7, so the J call may be wrong. In germline, CDR1 is KGHSH, CDR2 LQKENI. This CDR3 has 16 amino acids. The DNA for the CDR3 is TGTGCCAGCTCACAAGGGACAGGGGGCAAATCGGTCGAGCAGTACTTC. Its translation: CASSQGTGGKSVEQYF.

As concerns this clonotype: A much larger clone is a single base away; this may be a read error. The chain employs TRBV29-1 and TRBJ2-3; tentatively, D is TRBD2 (6 bases). Trimming pared 5 bases from V and 0 bases from J, leaving 6 bases between. Germline loops: CDR1 SQVTM, CDR2 ANQGSEA. This CDR3 is 12 amino acids long. CDR3 in DNA: TGCAGCGTTCGGGAGAGCACAGATACGCAGTATTTT. Protein product: CSVRESTDTQYF.

CDR3 amino acids: CASGLVRIGGSVEAFF. The CDR3, as DNA: TGTGCTAGTGGTTTGGTACGGATCGGGGGGTCGGTTGAAGCTTTCTTT. The gene calls are TRBV12-5 and TRBJ1-1, with a weak D call TRBD1 (5 bases). This CDR3 is 16 amino acids long. Trimming removed 0 bases at V and 7 bases at J, with 18 bases between. CDR1 LGHNT and CDR2 FRNRAP come from the germline V gene. Together with reference TRBV12-5 and TRBJ1-1, the CDR3 gives the full variable domain: DARVTQTPRHKVTEMGQEVTMRCQPILGHNTVFWYRQTMMQGLELLAYFRNRAPLDDSGMPKDRFSAEMPDATLATLKIQPSEPRDSAVYFCASGLVRIGGSVEAFFGQGTRLTVV.

The chain is built from TRBV7-3 and TRBJ1-4; TRBD1 is a possible D gene (6 bases). V was clipped by 6 bases and J by 7 bases, with 15 bases between them. The CDR3 spans 14 residues. CDR1 and CDR2 from the germline V gene are SGHTA and FQGTGA. For the CDR3, the DNA is TGTGCCAGCAGTCCGGGACATTCGCTTGAAAAACTGTTTTTT. This encodes CASSPGHSLEKLFF.

The chain carries TRBV2 and TRBJ1-1; 8 bases line up with TRBD1. Per the germline V gene, CDR1 is SNHLY and CDR2 is FYNNEI. CDR3 length equals 15 residues. J gave up 5 bases and V 2 bases, and 7 bases lay outside the gene matches. CDR3 loop: CASSESRTGHTEAFF. The CDR3 nucleotides are TGTGCCAGCAGTGAATCCAGGACAGGGCATACTGAAGCTTTCTTT.

This clonotype was counted many times. V gene TRBV4-1 combines with J gene TRBJ2-5, with 9 positions matching TRBD1. TRBJ2-7 matches the DNA end more closely, so the J call is doubtful. The CDR3 has 14 amino acids. Germline CDR1 MGHRA, CDR2 YSYEKL. CDR3 residues: CASSLGQGFNEQYF. The DNA of the CDR3 is TGCGCCAGCAGCCTTGGACAGGGGTTCAACGAGCAGTACTTC.

V and J are TRBV9 and TRBJ2-2; D is uncertain. Germline CDR1 SGDLS, CDR2 YYNGEE. Trimming removed 0 bases from V and 5 bases from J, with 8 bases in between. The length of the CDR3 is 14 residues. The CDR3 reads CASSVGGWTGELFF. The CDR3 nucleotides read TGTGCCAGCAGCGTAGGGGGTTGGACCGGGGAGCTGTTTTTT.

CDR3 residues: CASSLWSNEQFF. The CDR3 DNA follows: TGTGCCAGCAGTTTATGGTCCAATGAGCAGTTCTTC. V and J are TRBV28 and TRBJ2-1; D is unclear. Trimming pared 0 bases from V and 6 bases from J, leaving 3 bases between. Germline CDR1 is MDHEN and CDR2 is SYDVKM. The CDR3 totals 12 residues.

The V and J genes are TRBV30 and TRBJ1-1; D gene uncertain. This CDR3 has 12 residues. Germline CDR1 and CDR2: GTSNPN and SVGIG (reference sequence). V gave up 1 base and J gave up 3 bases, with 6 bases separating them. CDR3 residues: CAWSDRDTEAFF. The DNA for the CDR3 is TGTGCCTGGAGTGATCGTGACACTGAAGCTTTCTTT.